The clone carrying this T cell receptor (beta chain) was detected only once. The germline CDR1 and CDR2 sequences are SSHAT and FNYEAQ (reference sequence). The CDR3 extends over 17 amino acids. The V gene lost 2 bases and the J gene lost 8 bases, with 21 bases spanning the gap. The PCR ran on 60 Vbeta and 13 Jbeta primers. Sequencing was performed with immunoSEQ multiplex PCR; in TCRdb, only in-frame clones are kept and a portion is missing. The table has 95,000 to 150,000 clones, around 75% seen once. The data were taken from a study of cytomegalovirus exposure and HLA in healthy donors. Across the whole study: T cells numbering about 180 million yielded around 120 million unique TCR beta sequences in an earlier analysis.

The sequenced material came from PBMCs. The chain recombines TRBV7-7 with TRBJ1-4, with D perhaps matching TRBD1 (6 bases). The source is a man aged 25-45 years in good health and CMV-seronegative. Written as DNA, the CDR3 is TGTGCCAGCAGCTTAATTGACTGGGACATCCCTCAGGAAAAACTGTTTTTT. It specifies CASSLIDWDIPQEKLFF.